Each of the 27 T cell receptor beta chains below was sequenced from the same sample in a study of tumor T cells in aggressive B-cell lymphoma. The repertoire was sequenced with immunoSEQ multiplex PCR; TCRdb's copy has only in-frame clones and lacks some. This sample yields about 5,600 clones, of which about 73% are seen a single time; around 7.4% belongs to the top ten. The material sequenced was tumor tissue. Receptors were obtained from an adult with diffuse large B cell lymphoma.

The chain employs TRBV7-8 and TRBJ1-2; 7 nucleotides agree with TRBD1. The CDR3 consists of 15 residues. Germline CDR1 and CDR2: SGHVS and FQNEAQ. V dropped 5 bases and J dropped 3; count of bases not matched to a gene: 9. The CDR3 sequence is CASSAARGRDYGYTF. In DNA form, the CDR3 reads TGTGCCAGCAGCGCCGCTAGGGGGCGAGACTATGGCTACACCTTC.

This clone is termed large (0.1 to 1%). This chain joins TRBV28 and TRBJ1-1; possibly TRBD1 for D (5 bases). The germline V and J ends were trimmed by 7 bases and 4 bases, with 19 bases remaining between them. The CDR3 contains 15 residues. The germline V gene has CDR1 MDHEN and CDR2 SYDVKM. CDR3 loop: CASIPTGRVGTEAFF. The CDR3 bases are TGTGCCAGCATTCCTACGGGCAGGGTGGGCACTGAAGCTTTCTTT.

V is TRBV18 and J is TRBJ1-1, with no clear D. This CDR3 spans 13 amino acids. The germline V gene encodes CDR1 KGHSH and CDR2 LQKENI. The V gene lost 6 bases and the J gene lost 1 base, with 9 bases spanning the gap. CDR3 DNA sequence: TGTGCCAGCTCTCTGGAGGAGAACACTGAAGCTTTCTTT. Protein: CASSLEENTEAFF.

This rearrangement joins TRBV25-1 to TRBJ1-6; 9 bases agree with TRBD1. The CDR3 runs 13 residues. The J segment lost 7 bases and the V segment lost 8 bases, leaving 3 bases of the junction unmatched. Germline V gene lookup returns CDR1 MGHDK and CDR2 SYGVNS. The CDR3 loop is CASGDRVNSPLHF. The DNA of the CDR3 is TGTGCCAGCGGGGACAGGGTGAATTCACCCCTCCACTTT.

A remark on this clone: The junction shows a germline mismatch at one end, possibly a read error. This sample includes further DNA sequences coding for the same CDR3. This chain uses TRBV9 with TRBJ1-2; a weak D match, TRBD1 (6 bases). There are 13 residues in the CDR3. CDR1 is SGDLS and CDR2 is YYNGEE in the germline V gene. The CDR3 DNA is TGTGCCAGCAGCCAAGACAGGCAATATGGTTACACCTTC. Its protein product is CASSQDRQYGYTF.

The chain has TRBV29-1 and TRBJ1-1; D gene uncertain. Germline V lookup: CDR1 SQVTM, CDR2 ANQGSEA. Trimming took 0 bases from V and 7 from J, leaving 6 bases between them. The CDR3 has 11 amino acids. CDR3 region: CSVEETNEAFF. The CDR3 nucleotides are TGCAGCGTTGAAGAGACAAATGAAGCTTTCTTT.

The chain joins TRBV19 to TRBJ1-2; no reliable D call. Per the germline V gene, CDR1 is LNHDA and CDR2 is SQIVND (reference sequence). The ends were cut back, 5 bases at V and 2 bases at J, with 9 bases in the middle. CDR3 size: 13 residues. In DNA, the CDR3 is TGTGCCAGTAGTCATCTCACAAACTATGGCTACACCTTC. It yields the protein CASSHLTNYGYTF.

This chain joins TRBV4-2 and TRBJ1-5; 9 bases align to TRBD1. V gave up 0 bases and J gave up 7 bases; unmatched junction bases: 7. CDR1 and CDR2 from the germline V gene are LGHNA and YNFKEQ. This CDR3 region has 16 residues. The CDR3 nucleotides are TGTGCCAGCAGCCAAGATAGGGACAGGGTAGACCAGCCCCAGCATTTT. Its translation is CASSQDRDRVDQPQHF.

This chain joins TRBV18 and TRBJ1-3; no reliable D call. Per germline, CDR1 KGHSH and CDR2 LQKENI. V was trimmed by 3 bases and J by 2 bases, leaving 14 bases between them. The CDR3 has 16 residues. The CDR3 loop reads CASSPGFPPTGNTIYF. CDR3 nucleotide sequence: TGTGCCAGCTCACCGGGCTTCCCTCCCACTGGAAACACCATATATTTT.

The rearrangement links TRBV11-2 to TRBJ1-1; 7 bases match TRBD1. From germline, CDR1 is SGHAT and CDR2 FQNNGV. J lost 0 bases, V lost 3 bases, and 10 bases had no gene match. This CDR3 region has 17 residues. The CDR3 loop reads CASSFGQAGRLNTEAFF. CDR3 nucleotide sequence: TGTGCCAGCAGCTTCGGACAGGCGGGAAGACTGAACACTGAAGCTTTCTTT.

The CDR3 DNA sequence: TGTGCCAGCTCATCGGGCCAAGGGGCAACTGAAGCTTTCTTT. Protein product: CASSSGQGATEAFF. The chain employs TRBV18 and TRBJ1-1; D is possibly TRBD1 (5 bases). The V gene's germline CDR1 is KGHSH and CDR2 LQKENI. V was cut by 5 bases and J by 5 bases, with 15 bases left in between. This CDR3 contains 14 residues.

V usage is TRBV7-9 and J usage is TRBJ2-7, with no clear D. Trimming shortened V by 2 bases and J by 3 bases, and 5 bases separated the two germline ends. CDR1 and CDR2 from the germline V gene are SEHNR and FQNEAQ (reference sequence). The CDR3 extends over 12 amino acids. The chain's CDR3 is CASSLNSYEQYF. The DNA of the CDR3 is TGTGCCAGCAGCTTAAACAGCTACGAGCAGTACTTC.

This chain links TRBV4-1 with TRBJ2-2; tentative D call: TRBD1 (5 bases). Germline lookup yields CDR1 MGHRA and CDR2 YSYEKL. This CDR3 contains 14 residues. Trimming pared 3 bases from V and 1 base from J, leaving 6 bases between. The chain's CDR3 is CASSHDRNTGELFF. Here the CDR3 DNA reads TGCGCCAGCAGCCACGACAGGAACACCGGGGAGCTGTTTTTT.

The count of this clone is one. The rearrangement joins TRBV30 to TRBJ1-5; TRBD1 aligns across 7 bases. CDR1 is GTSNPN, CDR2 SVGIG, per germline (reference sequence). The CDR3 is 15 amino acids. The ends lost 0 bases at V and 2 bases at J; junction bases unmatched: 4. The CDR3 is CAWSVQGMGNQPQHF. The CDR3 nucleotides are TGTGCCTGGAGTGTACAGGGGATGGGCAATCAGCCCCAGCATTTT.

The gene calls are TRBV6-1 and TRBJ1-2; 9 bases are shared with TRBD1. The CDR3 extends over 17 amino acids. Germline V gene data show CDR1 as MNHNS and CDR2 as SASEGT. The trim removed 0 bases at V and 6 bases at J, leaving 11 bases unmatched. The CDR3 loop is CASSEAFVQGARDGYTF. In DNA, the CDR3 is TGTGCCAGCAGTGAAGCTTTTGTACAGGGGGCCCGGGATGGCTACACCTTC.

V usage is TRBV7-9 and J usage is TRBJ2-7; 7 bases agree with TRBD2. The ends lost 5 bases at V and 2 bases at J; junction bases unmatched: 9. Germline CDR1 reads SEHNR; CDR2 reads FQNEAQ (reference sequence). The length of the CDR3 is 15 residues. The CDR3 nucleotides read TGTGCCAGCAGCCCCCAAGAGCGGGGTACCTACGAGCAGTACTTC. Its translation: CASSPQERGTYEQYF.

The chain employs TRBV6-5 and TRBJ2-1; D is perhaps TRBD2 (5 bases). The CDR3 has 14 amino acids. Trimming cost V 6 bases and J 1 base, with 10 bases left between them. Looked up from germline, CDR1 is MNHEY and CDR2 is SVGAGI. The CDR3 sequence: CASRASGSYNEQFF. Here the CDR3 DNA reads TGTGCCAGCAGGGCCAGCGGTTCCTACAATGAGCAGTTCTTC.

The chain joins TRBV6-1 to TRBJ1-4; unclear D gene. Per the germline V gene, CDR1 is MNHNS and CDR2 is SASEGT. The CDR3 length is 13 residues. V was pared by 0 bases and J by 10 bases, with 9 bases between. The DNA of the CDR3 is TGTGCCAGCAGTGAAGCTTGGCAGGCAAAACTGTTTTTT. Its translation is CASSEAWQAKLFF.

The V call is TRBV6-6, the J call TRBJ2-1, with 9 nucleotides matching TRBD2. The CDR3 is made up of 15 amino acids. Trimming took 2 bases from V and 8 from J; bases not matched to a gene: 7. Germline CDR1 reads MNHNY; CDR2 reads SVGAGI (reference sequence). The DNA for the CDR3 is TGTGCCAGCAGTTACAACCTAGCGGGAAGGTATGAGCAGTTCTTC. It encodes CASSYNLAGRYEQFF.

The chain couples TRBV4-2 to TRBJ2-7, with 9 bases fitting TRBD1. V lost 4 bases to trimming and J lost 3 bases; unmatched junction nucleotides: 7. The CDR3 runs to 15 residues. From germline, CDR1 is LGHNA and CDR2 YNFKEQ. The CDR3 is CASSRETGGSYEQYF. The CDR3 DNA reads TGTGCCAGCAGCCGGGAAACAGGGGGCAGCTACGAGCAGTACTTC.

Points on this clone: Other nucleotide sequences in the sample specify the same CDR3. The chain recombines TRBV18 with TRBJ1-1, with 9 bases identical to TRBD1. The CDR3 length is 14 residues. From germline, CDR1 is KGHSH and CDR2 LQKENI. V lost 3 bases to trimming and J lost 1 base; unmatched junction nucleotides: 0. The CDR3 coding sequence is TGTGCCAGCTCACCGGGACAGGGGAACACTGAAGCTTTCTTT. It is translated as CASSPGQGNTEAFF.

CDR3 nucleotide sequence: TGTGCCAGCACCATACCCGGGACAGTTAATGAAAAACTGTTTTTT. Protein product: CASTIPGTVNEKLFF. This sequence joins TRBV6-1 and TRBJ1-4; 7 positions match TRBD1. The CDR3 has 15 residues. Germline CDR1 is MNHNS and CDR2 is SASEGT. With V trimmed by 7 bases and J by 4 bases, 9 bases remained unmatched.

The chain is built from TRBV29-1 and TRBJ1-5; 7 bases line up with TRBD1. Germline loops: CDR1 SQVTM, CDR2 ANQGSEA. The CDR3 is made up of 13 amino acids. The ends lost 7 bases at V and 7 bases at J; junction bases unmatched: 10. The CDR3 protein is CSGTEGAGQPQHF. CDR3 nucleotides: TGCAGCGGGACTGAGGGGGCCGGGCAGCCCCAGCATTTT.

CDR3 coding DNA: TGTGCCAGTAGTATTAGAGACAGGGCAGAGACCCAGTACTTC. It encodes CASSIRDRAETQYF. The J gene is TRBJ2-5, the V gene TRBV19; 7 bases align to TRBD1. The CDR3 totals 14 residues. After removal of 3 bases from V and 4 bases from J, the junction contained 5 bases not matched to a gene. From germline, CDR1 is LNHDA and CDR2 SQIVND (reference sequence). The variable domain in full, with the rest retrieved from reference TRBV19 and TRBJ2-5, is DGGITQSPKYLFRKEGQNVTLSCEQNLNHDAMYWYRQDPGQGLRLIYYSQIVNDFQKGDIAEGYSVSREKKESFPLTVTSAQKNPTAFYLCASSIRDRAETQYFGPGTRLLVL.

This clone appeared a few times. CDR3 sequence (DNA): TGCAGCGTTGCTCCGTTCCAAGAGACCCAGTACTTC. Translated, it gives CSVAPFQETQYF. This chain joins TRBV29-1 and TRBJ2-5; no clear D gene. The CDR3 loop spans 12 amino acids. Germline V lookup: CDR1 SQVTM, CDR2 ANQGSEA. The germline V and J ends were trimmed by 4 bases and 1 base, with 7 bases remaining between them.

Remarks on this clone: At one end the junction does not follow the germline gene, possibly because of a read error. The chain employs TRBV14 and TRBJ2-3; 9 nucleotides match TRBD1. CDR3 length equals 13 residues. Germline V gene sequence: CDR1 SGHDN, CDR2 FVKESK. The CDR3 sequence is CASGHRGHYTQYF. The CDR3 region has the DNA TGTGCCAGCGGCCACAGGGGGCATTATACGCAGTATTTT.

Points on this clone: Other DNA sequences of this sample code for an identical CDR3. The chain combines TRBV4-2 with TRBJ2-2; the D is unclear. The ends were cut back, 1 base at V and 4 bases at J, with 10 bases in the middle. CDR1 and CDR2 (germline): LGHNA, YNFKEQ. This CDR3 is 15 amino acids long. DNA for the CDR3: TGTGCCAGCAGCCAAGGTAGCACGAGCACCGGGGAGCTGTTTTTT. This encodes CASSQGSTSTGELFF.